The T cell receptor (beta chain) under discussion was sequenced for a study of shared clonotypes between healthy human individuals. The study drew its donors from healthy HIV-negative adults without recent acute infections or vaccinations. Some 90 million PBMCs supplied genomic DNA for unsorted samples. This clone occurred many times. Other DNA sequences of this sample code for an identical CDR3. The unsorted PBMC replicate PCRs were performed with about 300 ng DNA, around 32,000 T cell genomes. TCRdb's table, derived via immunoSEQ multiplex PCR, lists solely in-frame clones and lacks some. The sample includes 450,000 to 650,000 clones, roughly four fifths seen only once; the top ten take about 12%. The V gene lost 4 bases and the J gene lost 3 bases, with 15 bases spanning the gap. In germline, CDR1 is LGHNA, CDR2 YSLEER. The length of the CDR3 is 16 residues.

The rearrangement uses TRBV4-3 and TRBJ2-2; D could derive from TRBD1 or TRBD2 (5 bases each). The receptor was derived from a woman in her 40s in good health. Some clones in this sample may be carry-over from other donors' samples. The sample consisted of PBMCs. This CDR3 reads CASSPLPGPHTGELFF. The DNA of the CDR3 is TGCGCCAGCAGCCCACTCCCGGGACCTCACACCGGGGAGCTGTTTTTT.